The clone carrying this TCR beta chain was counted between two and nine times. Its antigen is not identified. Assay used: immunoSEQ multiplex PCR; TCRdb lists only in-frame clones, some missing. The sample comprises 43,000 or so clones, almost 90% of which are singletons, and just over 9% rests with the top ten. Looked up from germline, CDR1 is MNHNS and CDR2 is SASEGT. This CDR3 spans 15 amino acids. Trimming cost V 10 bases and J 0 bases, with 15 bases left between them. The source of the sample is a study of PD-1 blockade in classical Hodgkin lymphoma. Overall study: Patients were treated with nivolumab at 3 mg/kg, and this was given intravenously every 2 weeks.

Whole-study results and caveats: Newly diagnosed patients and complete responders had comparable diversity at baseline.

All patients experienced relapse after autologous stem cell transplantation, and brentuximab vedotin exposure was variable. The sequencing used peripheral blood mononuclear cells (PBMCs), collected at baseline. The source of this sequence is a human donor with classical Hodgkin lymphoma. The chain employs TRBV6-1 and TRBJ1-4; maybe TRBD1 (6 bases). CDR3 DNA sequence: TGTGCCACAAAGACAGGACCGGCAACTAATGAAAAACTGTTTTTT. It codes for CATKTGPATNEKLFF.